A selection of T cell receptor beta chains follows, all from one sample in a study of beta chain features in type 1 diabetes. Method: immunoSEQ multiplex PCR; TCRdb's copy keeps in-frame clones and lacks some. The table lists around 250,000 clones, 20% of them singletons. The sample taken for sequencing was naive CD4+ T cells from blood. The receptors were sampled from a woman aged 40 to 50 with type 1 diabetes. Both conserved end residues are trimmed from each CDR3. A D gene is named only where the DNA matches it firmly.

TRBD2	TRBV7-2	TRBJ2-3	ASSLAGSGVGDTQY
NA	TRBV9	TRBJ2-2	ASSGPGHGGELF
TRBD1	TRBV28	TRBJ1-3	ASSTGTAGNTIY
NA	TRBV29-1	TRBJ2-5	SVGTPPETQY
NA	TRBV9	TRBJ1-2	ASSPVQVGYT
NA	TRBV7-9	TRBJ2-3	ASSLDRATDTQY
NA	TRBV25-1	TRBJ2-3	ASAEVGADTQY
TRBD1	TRBV7-9	TRBJ1-1	ASSLGTGLATEAF
NA	TRBV27	TRBJ2-5	ASSRQKKETQY
NA	TRBV7-9	TRBJ1-1	ASSLQVDTEAF
TRBD1	TRBV28	TRBJ2-7	ASSLTGDHEQY
NA	TRBV18	TRBJ1-6	ASSPSSPEPNSPLH
TRBD1	TRBV5-4	TRBJ2-6	ASSVRDRGLDGANVLT
TRBD1	TRBV9	TRBJ1-6	ASSAEGGEGASPLH
TRBD2	TRBV15	TRBJ2-5	ATSRGLAGRQETQY
NA	TRBV5-1	TRBJ1-1	ASSLGRGLPEAF
NA	TRBV29-1	TRBJ1-1	SVMQGTEAF
NA	TRBV28	TRBJ2-7	ASVYSYEQY
NA	TRBV15	TRBJ1-3	ATSRDRFAGNTIY
TRBD2	TRBV11-1	TRBJ2-7	ASRFRAGAYEQY
NA	TRBV9	TRBJ2-2	ASSVLVGELF
TRBD1	TRBV2	TRBJ2-7	ASSEGGQGIPLRYEQY
NA	TRBV30	TRBJ1-1	AWSVPGPEAF